Shown below are 19 T cell receptor beta chains from a single sample sequenced in a study of T cells in Graves' hyperthyroidism and ophthalmopathy. Amplification of TCR beta CDR3 regions used RNA as the template. HTBI primers drove first-round RT-PCR of the TCR CDR3. MiXCR was run by TCRdb on the multiplex PCR reads, yielding one entry per CDR3 protein. The table lists about 560,000 distinct CDR3 sequences, over 15% of them singletons. Sequences were obtained from blood. All receptors derive from a woman aged 18-30 years with Graves' hyperthyroidism.

The rearrangement joins TRBV11-2 to TRBJ2-7, with 9 bases fitting TRBD2. The germline CDR1 and CDR2 sequences are SGHAT and FQNNGV. The CDR3 runs to 14 residues. The V gene end was trimmed by 8 bases and the J gene end by 4 bases; junction bases not matched to a gene: 9. The CDR3, as DNA: TGTGCCAGCCAGCGGAGTAGCGGGAGTTACGAGCAGTACTTC. It encodes CASQRSSGSYEQYF.

This clonotype was counted at least ten times. The V gene is TRBV30, the J gene TRBJ2-3; D may be TRBD2 (5 bases). V lost 8 bases and J 0 bases, leaving 15 bases between the germline ends. The CDR3 consists of 14 residues. CDR1 GTSNPN and CDR2 SVGIG come from the germline V gene (reference sequence). The CDR3 DNA follows: TGTGCCCGAGATCGGGGTTCTAGCACAGATACGCAGTATTTT. Translating gives CARDRGSSTDTQYF.

This clonotype appeared a few times. CDR3 nucleotides: TGTGCCAGCAGCTTAGACAGGGGGCCCCGGAGGGCTGAAGCTTTCTTT. Translation gives CASSLDRGPRRAEAFF. The chain employs TRBV7-9 and TRBJ1-1; TRBD1 matches 9 bases. The CDR3 is 16 amino acids. The V gene's germline CDR1 is SEHNR and CDR2 FQNEAQ (reference sequence). V gave up 1 base and J gave up 6 bases; unmatched junction bases: 9.

At least ten counts were recorded for this clonotype. An end of the junction does not agree with germline; a read error may underlie this. The rearrangement links TRBV12-3 or TRBV12-4 to TRBJ1-4, with TRBD1 identical over 10 bases. This CDR3 has 15 amino acids. In nucleotides, the CDR3 is TGTGCCAGCAGCTTAGGACAGGGGGGGAATGAAAAACTGTTTTTT. Translation gives CASSLGQGGNEKLFF.

The rearrangement uses TRBV7-7 and TRBJ2-3; no clear D gene. Germline V lookup: CDR1 SSHAT, CDR2 FNYEAQ (reference sequence). The CDR3 is made up of 13 amino acids. V was shortened by 5 bases and J by 3 bases, with 9 bases between the two germline ends. Written as DNA, the CDR3 is TGTGCCAGCAGCGCCAAAGGAACAGATACGCAGTATTTT. This sequence encodes CASSAKGTDTQYF.

This rearrangement joins TRBV7-8 to TRBJ2-7; perhaps TRBD2 as D (10 bases). This CDR3 is built from 15 residues. V was pared by 6 bases and J by 4 bases, with 19 bases between. CDR1 is SGHVS and CDR2 is FQNEAQ in the germline V gene. The CDR3 spells CASSPTSGTGYEQYF. The CDR3 DNA sequence: TGTGCCAGCAGTCCCACTAGCGGGACAGGGTACGAGCAGTACTTC.

The table lists this clonotype with a few counts. The V call is TRBV24-1, the J call TRBJ2-3; 8 bases fit TRBD1. The V gene's germline CDR1 is KGHDR and CDR2 SFDVKD. The CDR3 totals 16 residues. With 3 bases clipped from V and 2 bases from J, the junction kept 6 bases outside the gene matches. The DNA of the CDR3 is TGTGCCACCAGTGATCCGACAGGGGATAACACAGATACGCAGTATTTT. It specifies CATSDPTGDNTDTQYF.

As for this clonotype: This sequence may be a read error, since a much larger clone differs from it by one base. The rearrangement joins TRBV28 to TRBJ2-1, with TRBD1 as a possible D gene (5 bases). Germline CDR1 and CDR2: MDHEN and SYDVKM. V lost 2 bases and J lost 6, with 11 bases in between. This CDR3 region has 14 residues. CDR3 DNA sequence: TGTGCCAGCAGTTTACCCAGGGTGGTCAATGAGCAGTTCTTC. This translates into CASSLPRVVNEQFF. The whole variable domain, filled in from reference TRBV28 and TRBJ2-1, reads DVKVTQSSRYLVKRTGEKVFLECVQDMDHENMFWYRQDPGLGLRLIYFSYDVKMKEKGDIPEGYSVSREKKERFSLILESASTNQTSMYLCASSLPRVVNEQFFGPGTRLTVL.

This clonotype came up a few times. V usage is TRBV2 and J usage is TRBJ2-2, with 8 bases identical to TRBD1. CDR3 length equals 16 residues. V shed 4 bases, J shed 4 bases, and the junction held 8 bases outside the gene matches. Germline V gives CDR1 SNHLY, CDR2 FYNNEI. Here the CDR3 DNA reads TGTGCCAGCAGTGTAGACAGGGGAATTAGCACCGGGGAGCTGTTTTTT. This translates into CASSVDRGISTGELFF.

This clonotype was counted between two and nine times. The genes are TRBV28 and TRBJ1-2; 7 positions agree with TRBD1. CDR1 and CDR2 from the germline V gene are MDHEN and SYDVKM. Unmatched junction bases numbered 3, after V lost 4 bases and J lost 4 bases. The length of the CDR3 is 13 residues. The CDR3 region is CASSWTGPYGYTF. The CDR3 DNA follows: TGTGCCAGCAGTTGGACAGGCCCCTATGGCTACACCTTC.

The V and J genes are TRBV24-1 and TRBJ1-4, with D possibly TRBD1 on 5 matching bases. The CDR3 has 14 amino acids. Per the germline V gene, CDR1 is KGHDR and CDR2 is SFDVKD. Trimming left V 3 bases short and J 11 bases short, with 15 bases between. The DNA of the CDR3 is TGTGCCACCAGTGATCAGGGCGGGAGTGCGAAACTGTTTTTT. Translating it yields CATSDQGGSAKLFF.

V is TRBV20-1 and J is TRBJ2-2; 8 nucleotides agree with TRBD2. Trimming removed 6 bases from V and 2 bases from J; junction bases left unmatched: 14. CDR3 length: 17 amino acids. The germline V gene encodes CDR1 DFQATT and CDR2 SNEGSKA (reference sequence). CDR3 region: CSAPNPPGLDNTGELFF. The CDR3 DNA follows: TGCAGTGCCCCTAACCCTCCGGGACTAGACAACACCGGGGAGCTGTTTTTT.

The V and J genes are TRBV5-5 and TRBJ1-5; 10 nucleotides match TRBD1. Unmatched junction bases numbered 7, after V lost 3 bases and J lost 13 bases. The CDR3 contains 13 residues. From germline, CDR1 is SGHKS and CDR2 YYEKEE (reference sequence). The chain's CDR3 is CASSWDRTGGQHF. The CDR3 nucleotides are TGTGCCAGCAGCTGGGACAGGACAGGGGGTCAGCATTTT.

At least ten counts were recorded for this clonotype. V is TRBV6-5 and J is TRBJ2-3; D call uncertain. V shed 2 bases and J shed 6 bases, with 3 bases lying between them. The CDR3 totals 11 residues. Germline V CDR1 and CDR2: MNHEY, SVGAGI. The CDR3 loop is CASSYGDTQYF. The DNA for the CDR3 is TGTGCCAGCAGTTACGGGGATACGCAGTATTTT.

This clonotype was found many times. The chain joins TRBV7-9 to TRBJ1-1, with no clear D. Germline lookup yields CDR1 SEHNR and CDR2 FQNEAQ (reference sequence). The CDR3 is 13 amino acids. V was shortened by 6 bases and J by 1 base, with 9 bases between the two germline ends. The CDR3 protein is CASSPTQNTEAFF. For the CDR3, the DNA is TGTGCCAGCAGTCCGACTCAGAACACTGAAGCTTTCTTT.

The rearrangement links TRBV9 to TRBJ1-5; 8 nucleotides line up with TRBD1. V was clipped by 0 bases and J by 4 bases; unmatched bases: 3. Looked up from germline, CDR1 is SGDLS and CDR2 is YYNGEE. The CDR3 extends over 15 amino acids. Written as DNA, the CDR3 is TGTGCCAGCAGCGTAGGGGGACAGGCGAATCAGCCCCAGCATTTT. It translates to CASSVGGQANQPQHF.

This clonotype was recorded at least ten times. The chain combines TRBV3-1 with TRBJ2-1; the D gene is possibly TRBD2 (6 bases). The V end was cut by 4 bases, the J end by 3 bases, with 10 bases between. Per germline, CDR1 LGHDT and CDR2 YNNKEL (reference sequence). CDR3 length: 14 residues. The CDR3 here is CASSRGTDYNEQFF. The CDR3 DNA follows: TGTGCCAGCAGCCGCGGGACTGACTACAATGAGCAGTTCTTC.

This clonotype has a count of ten or more. The chain joins TRBV28 to TRBJ2-3; 10 bases agree with TRBD2. The CDR3 consists of 16 residues. After removal of 3 bases from V and 1 base from J, the junction contained 4 bases not matched to a gene. CDR1 is MDHEN, CDR2 SYDVKM, per germline. In nucleotides, the CDR3 is TGTGCCAGCAGTTTTTCCCTAGCGGGGGGCACAGATACGCAGTATTTT. Protein: CASSFSLAGGTDTQYF.

There are a few counts of this clonotype. The gene calls are TRBV7-9 and TRBJ2-7; D is uncertain. Trimming shortened V by 2 bases and J by 4 bases, and 15 bases separated the two germline ends. The length of the CDR3 is 15 residues. Germline-derived CDR1 and CDR2 are SEHNR and FQNEAQ (reference sequence). The CDR3 protein is CASSLFPLGSYEQYF. The DNA of the CDR3 is TGTGCCAGCAGCTTATTCCCTTTGGGGTCTTACGAGCAGTACTTC.